A few counts support the clone carrying this T cell receptor beta chain. The source of the sample is a study of cytotoxic CD8 clonotypes in ibrutinib-treated CLL. The method was immunoSEQ multiplex PCR; TCRdb's version includes in-frame clones alone and lacks a portion of them. The sample contains 130,000 or so clones, 84% of which appear only once. Germline V gene lookup returns CDR1 LNHDA and CDR2 SQIVND (reference sequence). Germline trimming cut 6 bases from V and 5 bases from J; bases unmatched to any gene: 9. This CDR3 has 15 amino acids. This sequence joins TRBV19 and TRBJ1-4, with 7 bases that match TRBD1. The sequence came from a human donor with chronic lymphocytic leukemia. Sequences were derived from PBMCs, sampled after 24 months of ibrutinib treatment. The CDR3 region has the DNA TGTGCCAGTAGCCGACAGGGTACCGCAAATGAAAAACTGTTTTTT. This sequence encodes CASSRQGTANEKLFF. Full variable domain (outside the CDR3, taken from reference TRBV19 and TRBJ1-4): DGGITQSPKYLFRKEGQNVTLSCEQNLNHDAMYWYRQDPGQGLRLIYYSQIVNDFQKGDIAEGYSVSREKKESFPLTVTSAQKNPTAFYLCASSRQGTANEKLFFGSGTQLSVL.